A selection of T cell receptor beta chains follows, all from one sample in a study of shared clonotypes between healthy human individuals. This table comes from immunoSEQ multiplex PCR, and its TCRdb copy is limited to in-frame clones, with some not included. The sample yields around 440,000 clones, about 74% seen once. Sequencing was performed on PBMCs. These receptors all come from a middle-aged woman in good health. Some clones in this sample may be carry-over from other donors' samples. CDR3s include the opening cysteine and the closing phenylalanine or tryptophan. The order of the fields is V gene, J gene, clone size, D gene, CDR3 DNA, CDR3 protein. The D gene is left open where the match is weak. Size is stated for part of the rows, as once, few or many counts, or as a class when the clone is expanded.

v_call: TRBV10-2; j_call: TRBJ1-5; clone_size: NA; d_call: NA; cdr3_nt: TGCGCCAGCAGTCCTGAAAATCAGCCCCAGCATTTT; cdr3_aa: CASSPENQPQHF
v_call: TRBV28; j_call: TRBJ1-2; clone_size: NA; d_call: TRBD1; cdr3_nt: TGTGCCAGCAGTTTAACCGGGACAGGGAGGGGGGTACTAGACTATGGCTACACCTTC; cdr3_aa: CASSLTGTGRGVLDYGYTF
v_call: TRBV7-9; j_call: TRBJ2-3; clone_size: once; d_call: TRBD2; cdr3_nt: TGTGCCAGCAGATACCCTAGAGCGGGAGTCCCAGATACGCAGTATTTT; cdr3_aa: CASRYPRAGVPDTQYF
v_call: TRBV4-2; j_call: TRBJ1-5; clone_size: NA; d_call: NA; cdr3_nt: TGTGCCAGCAGCCAAGATTACGGTAATCAGCCCCAGCATTTT; cdr3_aa: CASSQDYGNQPQHF
v_call: TRBV14; j_call: TRBJ2-7; clone_size: NA; d_call: TRBD2; cdr3_nt: TGTGCCAGCAGCCTCCTGGGCCGGGAGGCCTACGAGCAGTACTTC; cdr3_aa: CASSLLGREAYEQYF
v_call: TRBV7-2; j_call: TRBJ2-3; clone_size: NA; d_call: TRBD2; cdr3_nt: TGTGCCAGCAGCCAGAGCGGGATGGGCACAGATACGCAGTATTTT; cdr3_aa: CASSQSGMGTDTQYF
v_call: TRBV7-2; j_call: TRBJ2-3; clone_size: NA; d_call: TRBD2; cdr3_nt: TGTGCCAGCAGCTTAGTTAGTAGCGGGAGCGGCACAGATACGCAGTATTTT; cdr3_aa: CASSLVSSGSGTDTQYF
v_call: TRBV9; j_call: TRBJ1-5; clone_size: NA; d_call: NA; cdr3_nt: TGTGCCAGCAGCCCGTACAGGGATAGCAATCAGCCCCAGCATTTT; cdr3_aa: CASSPYRDSNQPQHF
v_call: TRBV30; j_call: TRBJ2-2; clone_size: once; d_call: NA; cdr3_nt: TGTGCCTGGGCTTCTTTCGGGGAGCTGTTTTTT; cdr3_aa: CAWASFGELFF
v_call: TRBV6-6; j_call: TRBJ2-4; clone_size: many; d_call: NA; cdr3_nt: TGTGCCAGCAGTTCGGGTGGGGGGACCATTCAGTACTTC; cdr3_aa: CASSSGGGTIQYF
v_call: TRBV7-3; j_call: TRBJ2-7; clone_size: NA; d_call: NA; cdr3_nt: TGTGCCAGCAGCTTAACTAGGCTAGCGCCCGAGCAGTACTTC; cdr3_aa: CASSLTRLAPEQYF
v_call: TRBV7-6; j_call: TRBJ2-2; clone_size: NA; d_call: TRBD2; cdr3_nt: TGTGCCAGCAGCTTAGTTCCTAGCGGGAGGTTCACCGGGGAGCTGTTTTTT; cdr3_aa: CASSLVPSGRFTGELFF
v_call: TRBV7-9; j_call: TRBJ1-4; clone_size: NA; d_call: NA; cdr3_nt: TGTGCCAGCAGCTTAGGACAGAGGAATGAAAAACTGTTTTTT; cdr3_aa: CASSLGQRNEKLFF
v_call: TRBV7-9; j_call: TRBJ1-2; clone_size: NA; d_call: NA; cdr3_nt: TGTGCCAGCAGCTTAGGTACAAGTCGGGGCTATGGCTACACCTTC; cdr3_aa: CASSLGTSRGYGYTF
v_call: TRBV6-6; j_call: TRBJ1-5; clone_size: NA; d_call: NA; cdr3_nt: TGTGCCAGCAGTCCCGTGGACGGTAATCAGCCCCAGCATTTT; cdr3_aa: CASSPVDGNQPQHF
v_call: TRBV2; j_call: TRBJ2-7; clone_size: NA; d_call: NA; cdr3_nt: TGTGCCAGCAGTGAAATCCAGGGCTACGAGCAGTACTTC; cdr3_aa: CASSEIQGYEQYF
v_call: TRBV5-1; j_call: TRBJ1-4; clone_size: NA; d_call: NA; cdr3_nt: TGCGCCAGCAGCTTGGGGGTCAGGGGTGGCGAAAAACTGTTTTTT; cdr3_aa: CASSLGVRGGEKLFF
v_call: TRBV18; j_call: TRBJ1-1; clone_size: NA; d_call: NA; cdr3_nt: TGTGCCAGCTCACAAACCACCGGTTCGGACGGAACTGAAGCTTTCTTT; cdr3_aa: CASSQTTGSDGTEAFF
v_call: TRBV15; j_call: TRBJ2-7; clone_size: NA; d_call: NA; cdr3_nt: TGTGCCACCAGCAGAGAGGTTTCGGGAGTCGGGCAGTACTTC; cdr3_aa: CATSREVSGVGQYF
v_call: TRBV5-1; j_call: TRBJ2-5; clone_size: NA; d_call: TRBD2; cdr3_nt: TGCGCCAGCAGCTTGGTTTTGGGACTAGCGGGAGTGGGGGAGACCCAGTACTTC; cdr3_aa: CASSLVLGLAGVGETQYF
v_call: TRBV29-1; j_call: TRBJ2-2; clone_size: NA; d_call: NA; cdr3_nt: TGCAGCGTGGGGGGCAACACCGGGGAGCTGTTTTTT; cdr3_aa: CSVGGNTGELFF
v_call: TRBV10-2; j_call: TRBJ2-7; clone_size: NA; d_call: TRBD1; cdr3_nt: TGCGCCACTACGACAGGGAATTACCACGAGCAGTACTTC; cdr3_aa: CATTTGNYHEQYF
v_call: TRBV2; j_call: TRBJ2-3; clone_size: NA; d_call: NA; cdr3_nt: TGTGCCAGCAGTTCCGAGGGGATAATTGATACGCAGTATTTT; cdr3_aa: CASSSEGIIDTQYF
v_call: TRBV10-2; j_call: TRBJ2-7; clone_size: NA; d_call: NA; cdr3_nt: TGCGCCAGCAGTGAGTTGTTTGGCGTTTCCTACGAGCAGTACTTC; cdr3_aa: CASSELFGVSYEQYF
v_call: TRBV5-4; j_call: TRBJ2-3; clone_size: NA; d_call: TRBD2; cdr3_nt: TGTGCCAGCAGCGATGGGACTAGCGGGAATCTCGCAGATACGCAGTATTTT; cdr3_aa: CASSDGTSGNLADTQYF